This T cell receptor (beta chain) was recovered during a study of T cells in Graves' hyperthyroidism and ophthalmopathy (dated by TCRdb to between 2018 and 2021). With regard to the full study: Peripheral blood was collected at initial diagnosis, before any treatment. To identify TCR V-J signatures that set the groups apart, the researchers used a discovery cohort of 100 patients, made up of 43 with Graves' ophthalmopathy and 57 with stable Graves' hyperthyroidism. Whether ophthalmopathy could be predicted prospectively was tested in an independent validation cohort made up of roughly 20 hyperthyroidism patients plus 17 patients who later progressed to ophthalmopathy. The 90 or so discovery patients were randomly split 7:3 into training and test sets. In more than five Graves' hyperthyroidism patients, the study also compared T-cell repertoires from thyroid tissue with T-cell repertoires from blood. After blood sampling, hyperthyroidism patients were treated with methimazole at a starting dose of 30 mg daily, and ophthalmopathy patients were treated with high-dose intravenous methylprednisolone. According to the paper, TCR Vbeta CDR3 sequencing was carried out on 135 peripheral blood samples, which came from fewer than 50 ophthalmopathy, fewer than 80 hyperthyroidism and around 17 progressor patients. The research as a whole found: No statistical method was used to fix the sample size in advance, and group allocation was not hidden from the investigators. Ophthalmopathy was separated from stable hyperthyroidism by a 13 V-J signature model, with around 90% sensitivity and approximately 84% specificity obtained in cross-validation and 80%/75% obtained in testing. In validation, progression to ophthalmopathy was predicted by the model with nearly 71% sensitivity and approximately 78% specificity, a median of approximately 6.5 months before onset. Blood samples also contained most of the expanded thyroid clonotypes (frequency above 0.001), which suggests that blood repertoires may reflect thyroid immune responses.

The germline V gene (reference sequence) supplies CDR1 LNHNV and CDR2 YYDKDF. From the cysteine up to the phenylalanine, the CDR3 has a length of 16 residues. Solely the CDR3 DNA is kept, with 48 bases framed from the first base. Relative to germline, V is 0 bases shorter and J is 0 bases shorter, with 8 bases between their ends. A few counts support this clonotype. There is no known antigen for this receptor. Per-base quality was not reported, and no clone a single base away is much larger than it. Stable Graves' hyperthyroidism was defined as the absence of progression to ophthalmopathy over 18 months of follow-up. The hyperthyroidism patients were between 18 and 65 years old and newly diagnosed, with a disease duration of less than 2 months. Patients with uncontrolled infections, other autoimmune diseases, pregnancy or lactation were excluded. Diagnoses relied on clinical symptoms, serum thyroxine and TRAb, thyroid ultrasound and orbital computed tomography. PBMCs were isolated from more than 9 ml of fresh peripheral blood by Ficoll-Paque density gradient centrifugation. Total RNA was extracted with Trizol reagent, and quality was checked on an Agilent 2100 Bioanalyzer.

TCR beta CDR3 regions were amplified from RNA transcripts. The first round of RT-PCR for the TCR CDR3 was performed with the HTBI primer set and the Qiagen OneStep RT-PCR kit. Libraries were constructed in a second round of multiplex PCR, after which size selection and purification were carried out. The libraries were sequenced on an Illumina HiSeq2000 using paired-end 100 bp reads. The published analysis was carried out like this. SOAPnuke was used to process the raw data, removing reads that contained adapters or uncalled bases, had a mean Phred below 15, or lacked an exact match to the constant primer or identifier. COPE v1.2.5 was used to merge high-quality paired reads, and clonotypes were defined as unique nucleotide sequences. Clonotypes were aligned to IMGT TRBV, TRBD and TRBJ reference segments using MiTCR v1.1. The analysis was restricted to V-J combinations with a frequency above 0.0001, which together covered 99.2% of the repertoires. The TCS score was defined as the ratio of F50 (clonal expansion) to E x V (chaos), calculated using BLOSUM62-based TCRdist between CDR3 peptides within each V-J. Welch's t-statistics and random forest reduced roughly 500 V-J features to 13, which were used in a naive Bayes classifier (R e1071). TCRdb reprocessing: public reads trimmed at Q25 with fastp, clones called with MiXCR, in-frame beta chains kept. CDR3 protein duplicates are merged, each entry listing the most common genes and DNA. These V and J calls originate from TCRdb's pipeline instead of the authors' own analysis. This sample has approximately 210,000 distinct CDR3 sequences in its table, and roughly 18% of those were observed once. The ten largest clones represent around 52% of the sample.

Sequenced material: blood. This receptor was taken from a man in his fifties with Graves' hyperthyroidism. This chain is built from TRBV15 and TRBJ2-2; there is no confident call for the D gene. The sequenced DNA is TGTGCCACCAGCAGAGATCGAATTTCGAACACCGGGGAGCTGTTTTTT. It specifies CATSRDRISNTGELFF.